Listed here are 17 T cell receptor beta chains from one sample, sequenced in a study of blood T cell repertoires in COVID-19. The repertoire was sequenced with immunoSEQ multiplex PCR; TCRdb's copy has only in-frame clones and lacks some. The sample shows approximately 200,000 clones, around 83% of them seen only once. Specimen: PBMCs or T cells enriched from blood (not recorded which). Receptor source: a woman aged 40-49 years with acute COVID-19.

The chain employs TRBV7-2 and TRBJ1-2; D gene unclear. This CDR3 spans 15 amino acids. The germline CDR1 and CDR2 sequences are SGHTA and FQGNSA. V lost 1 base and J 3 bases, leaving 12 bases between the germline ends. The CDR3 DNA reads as TGTGCCAGCAGCTTAGTATCCGGGGATGACTATGGCTACACCTTC. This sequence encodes CASSLVSGDDYGYTF.

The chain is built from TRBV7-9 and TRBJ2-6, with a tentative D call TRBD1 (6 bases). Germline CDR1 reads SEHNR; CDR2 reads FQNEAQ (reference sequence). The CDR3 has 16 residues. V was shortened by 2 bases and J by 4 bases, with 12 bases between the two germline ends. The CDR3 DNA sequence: TGTGCCAGCAGCTTAAGGGGGACCTCGGGGGCCAACGTCCTGACTTTC. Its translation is CASSLRGTSGANVLTF.

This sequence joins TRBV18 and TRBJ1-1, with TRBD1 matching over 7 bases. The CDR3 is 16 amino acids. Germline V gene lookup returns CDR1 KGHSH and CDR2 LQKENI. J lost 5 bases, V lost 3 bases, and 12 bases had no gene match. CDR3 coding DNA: TGTGCCAGCTCACCTTTAGGACAGGTCGTTAGGACTGAAGCTTTCTTT. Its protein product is CASSPLGQVVRTEAFF. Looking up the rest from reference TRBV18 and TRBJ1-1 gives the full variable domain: NAGVMQNPRHLVRRRGQEARLRCSPMKGHSHVYWYRQLPEEGLKFMVYLQKENIIDESGMPKERFSAEFPKEGPSILRIQQVVRGDSAAYFCASSPLGQVVRTEAFFGQGTRLTVV.

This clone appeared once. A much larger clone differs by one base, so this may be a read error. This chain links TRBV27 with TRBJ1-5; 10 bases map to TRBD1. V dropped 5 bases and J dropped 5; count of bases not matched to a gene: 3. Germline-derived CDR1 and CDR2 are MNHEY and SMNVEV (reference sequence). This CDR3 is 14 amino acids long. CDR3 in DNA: TGTGCCAGCAGTCCGGACAGGGGGTATCAGCCCCAGCATTTT. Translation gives CASSPDRGYQPQHF.

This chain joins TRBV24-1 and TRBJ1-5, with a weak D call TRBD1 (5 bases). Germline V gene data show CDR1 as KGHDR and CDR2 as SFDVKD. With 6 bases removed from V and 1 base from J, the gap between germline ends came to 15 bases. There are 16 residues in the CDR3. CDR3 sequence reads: CATSWGALKSNQPQHF. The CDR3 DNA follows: TGTGCCACCAGTTGGGGCGCTTTGAAGAGCAATCAGCCCCAGCATTTT.

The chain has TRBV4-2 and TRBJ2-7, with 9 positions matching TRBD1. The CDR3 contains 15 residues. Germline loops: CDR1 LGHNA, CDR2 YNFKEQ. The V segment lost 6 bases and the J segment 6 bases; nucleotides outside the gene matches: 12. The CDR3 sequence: CASSPPGTGMLEQYF. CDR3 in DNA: TGTGCCAGCAGTCCTCCCGGGACAGGGATGCTCGAGCAGTACTTC.

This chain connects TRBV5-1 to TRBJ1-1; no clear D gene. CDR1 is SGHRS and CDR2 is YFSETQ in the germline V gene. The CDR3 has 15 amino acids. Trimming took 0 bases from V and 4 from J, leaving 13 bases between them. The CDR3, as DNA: TGCGCCAGCAGCTTGGGAGGGCAGGCCCCCACTGAAGCTTTCTTT. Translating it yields CASSLGGQAPTEAFF.

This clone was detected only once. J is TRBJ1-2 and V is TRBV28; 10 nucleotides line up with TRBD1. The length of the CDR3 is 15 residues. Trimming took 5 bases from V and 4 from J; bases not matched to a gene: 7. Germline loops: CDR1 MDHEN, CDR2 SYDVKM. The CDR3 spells CASSRPGQGTYGYTF. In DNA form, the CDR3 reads TGTGCCAGCAGTCGACCGGGACAGGGGACCTATGGCTACACCTTC.

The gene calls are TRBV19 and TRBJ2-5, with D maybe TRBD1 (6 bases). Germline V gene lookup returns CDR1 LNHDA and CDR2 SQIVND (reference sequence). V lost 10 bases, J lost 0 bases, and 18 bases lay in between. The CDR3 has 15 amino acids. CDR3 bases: TGTGCCACTTCCACAGGGATCGATTACCAAGAGACCCAGTACTTC. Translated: CATSTGIDYQETQYF.

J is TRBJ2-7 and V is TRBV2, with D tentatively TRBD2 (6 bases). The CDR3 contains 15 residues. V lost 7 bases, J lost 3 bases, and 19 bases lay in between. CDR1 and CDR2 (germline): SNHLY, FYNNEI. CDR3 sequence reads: CASTETLAESYEQYF. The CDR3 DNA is TGTGCCAGCACCGAAACATTAGCGGAAAGCTACGAGCAGTACTTC. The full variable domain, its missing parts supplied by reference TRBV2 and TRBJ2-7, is EPEVTQTPSHQVTQMGQEVILRCVPISNHLYFYWYRQILGQKVEFLVSFYNNEISEKSEIFDDQFSVERPDGSNFTLKIRSTKLEDSAMYFCASTETLAESYEQYFGPGTRLTVT.

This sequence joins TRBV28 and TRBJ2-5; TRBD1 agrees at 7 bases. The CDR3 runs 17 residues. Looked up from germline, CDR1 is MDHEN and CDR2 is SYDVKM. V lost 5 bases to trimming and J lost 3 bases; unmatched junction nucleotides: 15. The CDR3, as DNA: TGTGCCAGCAGTCTATCGGACAGGTGGGAATTTGAAGAGACCCAGTACTTC. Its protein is CASSLSDRWEFEETQYF.

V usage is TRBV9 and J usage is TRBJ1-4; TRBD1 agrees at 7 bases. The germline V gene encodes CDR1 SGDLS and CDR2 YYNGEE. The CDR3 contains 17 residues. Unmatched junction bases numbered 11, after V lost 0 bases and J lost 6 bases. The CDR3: CASSVGETGLRYEKLFF. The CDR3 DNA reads TGTGCCAGCAGCGTAGGGGAGACAGGGTTGAGGTATGAAAAACTGTTTTTT.

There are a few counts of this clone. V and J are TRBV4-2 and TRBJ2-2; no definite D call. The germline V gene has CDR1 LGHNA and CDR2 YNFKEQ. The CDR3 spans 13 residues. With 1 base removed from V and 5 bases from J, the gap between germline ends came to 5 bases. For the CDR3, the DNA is TGTGCCAGCAGCCAAGGGGCAACCGGGGAGCTGTTTTTT. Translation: CASSQGATGELFF.

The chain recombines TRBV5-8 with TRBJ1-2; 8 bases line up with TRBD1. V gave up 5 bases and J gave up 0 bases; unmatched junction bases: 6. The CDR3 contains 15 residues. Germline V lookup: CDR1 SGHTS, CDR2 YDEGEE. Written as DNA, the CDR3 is TGTGCCAGCAGTTACGGACAGGGCCCTAACTATGGCTACACCTTC. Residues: CASSYGQGPNYGYTF.

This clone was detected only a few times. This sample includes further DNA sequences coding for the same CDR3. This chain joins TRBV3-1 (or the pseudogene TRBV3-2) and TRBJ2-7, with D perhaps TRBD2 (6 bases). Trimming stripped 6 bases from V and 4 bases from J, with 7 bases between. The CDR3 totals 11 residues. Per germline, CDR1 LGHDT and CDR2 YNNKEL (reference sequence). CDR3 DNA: TGTGCCAGCAGTCGGGAGTACGAGCAGTACTTC. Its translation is CASSREYEQYF.

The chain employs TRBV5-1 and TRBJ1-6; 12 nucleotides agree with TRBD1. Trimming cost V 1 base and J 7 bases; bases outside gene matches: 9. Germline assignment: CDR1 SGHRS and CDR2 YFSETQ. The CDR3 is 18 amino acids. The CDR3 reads CASSLWDRGLLGNSPLHF. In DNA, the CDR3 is TGCGCCAGCAGCTTGTGGGACAGGGGGCTCCTAGGGAATTCACCCCTCCACTTT.

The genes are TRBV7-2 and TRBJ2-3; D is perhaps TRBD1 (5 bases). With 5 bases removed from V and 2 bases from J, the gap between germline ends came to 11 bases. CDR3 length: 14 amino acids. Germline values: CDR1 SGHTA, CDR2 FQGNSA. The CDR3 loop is CASSIGHLTDTQYF. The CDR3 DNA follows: TGTGCCAGCAGCATCGGACACCTCACAGATACGCAGTATTTT.